One and the same sample provided the 14 T cell receptor beta chains below, sequenced in a study of T cell responses to AZD1222 COVID-19 vaccine. Libraries were prepared by immunoSEQ multiplex PCR; TCRdb keeps only in-frame clonotypes and omits some of them. This sample yields about 94,000 clones, of which 70% to 90% are seen a single time; about 14% belongs to the top ten. This specimen was peripheral blood, taken on day 0 of AZD1222 vaccination. The receptors shown here come from an adult in good health.

The chain couples TRBV28 to TRBJ1-5; no reliable D call. V lost 10 bases and J 1 base, leaving 11 bases between the germline ends. The CDR3 extends over 13 amino acids. Germline-derived CDR1 and CDR2 are MDHEN and SYDVKM. This CDR3 reads CATIGRSNQPQHF. The CDR3, as DNA: TGTGCCACCATCGGGAGGAGCAATCAGCCCCAGCATTTT. Full variable domain (missing parts from reference TRBV28 and TRBJ1-5): DVKVTQSSRYLVKRTGEKVFLECVQDMDHENMFWYRQDPGLGLRLIYFSYDVKMKEKGDIPEGYSVSREKKERFSLILESASTNQTSMYLCATIGRSNQPQHFGDGTRLSIL.

The J gene is TRBJ1-4, the V gene TRBV28; D is undetermined. Trimming took 10 bases from V and 6 from J, leaving 15 bases between them. CDR3 length: 13 amino acids. CDR1 is MDHEN and CDR2 is SYDVKM in the germline V gene. The CDR3 is CATYDRSDEKLFF. CDR3 DNA sequence: TGTGCCACCTATGATAGGTCGGATGAAAAACTGTTTTTT. Looking up the rest from reference TRBV28 and TRBJ1-4 gives the full variable domain: DVKVTQSSRYLVKRTGEKVFLECVQDMDHENMFWYRQDPGLGLRLIYFSYDVKMKEKGDIPEGYSVSREKKERFSLILESASTNQTSMYLCATYDRSDEKLFFGSGTQLSVL.

The chain couples TRBV2 to TRBJ2-7; D is ambiguous. The ends were cut back, 6 bases at V and 5 bases at J, with 14 bases in the middle. The CDR3 is 13 residues long. Germline V CDR1 and CDR2: SNHLY, FYNNEI. DNA of the CDR3: TGTGCCAGCAGGGCTAATCCGGTGAACGAGCAGTACTTC. As protein: CASRANPVNEQYF.

The CDR3 spells CAWRGAAGRGYTF. The CDR3 DNA follows: TGTGCCTGGAGGGGTGCGGCAGGGCGAGGCTACACCTTC. The gene calls are TRBV30 and TRBJ1-2; maybe TRBD1 (5 bases). V lost 3 bases, J lost 8 bases, and 16 bases lay in between. Germline CDR1 GTSNPN, CDR2 SVGIG (reference sequence). The CDR3 extends over 13 amino acids.

The genes are TRBV14 and TRBJ1-1, with D unresolved. Germline lookup yields CDR1 SGHDN and CDR2 FVKESK. The CDR3 length is 18 residues. V lost 0 bases, J lost 1 base, and 18 bases lay in between. The CDR3 bases are TGTGCCAGCAGCCAAGATACGGACCACTGGCTCGCGAACACTGAAGCTTTCTTT. It is translated as CASSQDTDHWLANTEAFF.

This clone was seen a single time. J is TRBJ2-5 and V is TRBV5-1, with 9 bases fitting TRBD1. The trim removed 4 bases at V and 5 bases at J, leaving 9 bases unmatched. Germline CDR1 is SGHRS and CDR2 is YFSETQ. The CDR3 extends over 15 amino acids. The CDR3 nucleotides are TGCGCCAGCAGCCAACGACAGGGGGTTGGGGAGACCCAGTACTTC. As protein: CASSQRQGVGETQYF.

V usage is TRBV3-1 (or the pseudogene TRBV3-2) and J usage is TRBJ1-2; TRBD1 aligns across 8 bases. This CDR3 comprises 15 residues. The V and J ends lost 0 bases and 4 bases, in that order; junction bases with no gene match: 4. Germline V gene lookup returns CDR1 LGHDT and CDR2 YNNKEL (reference sequence). The DNA of the CDR3 is TGTGCCAGCAGCCAAGATAGTGGACAGGGCTATGGCTACACCTTC. Translation gives CASSQDSGQGYGYTF.

This CDR3 reads CASSDRRLAATQETQYF. The CDR3 nucleotides are TGTGCCAGCAGTGATCGGCGGTTAGCGGCGACTCAAGAGACCCAGTACTTC. The chain employs TRBV2 and TRBJ2-5, with D perhaps TRBD2 (6 bases). V lost 3 bases and J lost 2, with 19 bases in between. Per the germline V gene, CDR1 is SNHLY and CDR2 is FYNNEI. The CDR3 totals 17 residues.

In nucleotides, the CDR3 is TGTGCCAGTAGTCTGGGGACAGGGGTAACAGATACGCAGTATTTT. Protein: CASSLGTGVTDTQYF. The chain uses TRBV19 and TRBJ2-3; 10 bases align to TRBD1. Germline-derived CDR1 and CDR2 are LNHDA and SQIVND (reference sequence). This CDR3 is built from 15 residues. With V trimmed by 5 bases and J by 3 bases, 5 bases remained unmatched.

V and J are TRBV6-1 and TRBJ1-4; D possibly corresponds to TRBD1 (6 bases). Germline-derived CDR1 and CDR2 are MNHNS and SASEGT. Trimming took 3 bases from V and 0 from J, leaving 20 bases between them. This CDR3 has 19 residues. Here the CDR3 reads CASSEQPPLDSSTNEKLFF. Here the CDR3 DNA reads TGTGCCAGCAGTGAGCAACCTCCACTGGACAGTTCAACTAATGAAAAACTGTTTTTT.

The J gene is TRBJ1-1, the V gene TRBV7-9; D call uncertain. Germline V gene sequence: CDR1 SEHNR, CDR2 FQNEAQ (reference sequence). The length of the CDR3 is 14 residues. V dropped 0 bases and J dropped 1 base, with 6 bases sitting between them. CDR3 loop: CASSLAGRNTEAFF. The CDR3 DNA reads TGTGCCAGCAGCTTAGCAGGGCGGAACACTGAAGCTTTCTTT.

The chain carries TRBV7-9 and TRBJ2-1; D unresolved. Deletions cut 4 bases from V and 3 bases from J, with 4 bases between. This CDR3 is 12 amino acids long. Germline V gene data show CDR1 as SEHNR and CDR2 as FQNEAQ (reference sequence). This chain's CDR3 is CASSWDYNEQFF. The DNA of the CDR3 is TGTGCCAGCAGCTGGGACTACAATGAGCAGTTCTTC. The variable domain in full, with the rest retrieved from reference TRBV7-9 and TRBJ2-1, is DTGVSQNPRHKITKRGQNVTFRCDPISEHNRLYWYRQTLGQGPEFLTYFQNEAQLEKSRLLSDRFSAERPKGSFSTLEIQRTEQGDSAMYLCASSWDYNEQFFGPGTRLTVL.

The genes are TRBV4-1 and TRBJ1-2, with 8 bases aligning to TRBD1. With 3 bases clipped from V and 3 bases from J, the junction kept 6 bases outside the gene matches. In germline, CDR1 is MGHRA, CDR2 YSYEKL. The length of the CDR3 is 15 residues. CDR3 sequence reads: CASSQETGVDYGYTF. The CDR3 DNA reads as TGCGCCAGCAGCCAGGAGACAGGGGTGGACTATGGCTACACCTTC.

V is TRBV6-5 and J is TRBJ2-7; D is possibly TRBD2 (5 bases). Germline V gene sequence: CDR1 MNHEY, CDR2 SVGAGI. There are 14 residues in the CDR3. The V and J ends lost 4 bases and 3 bases respectively, with 13 bases between them. CDR3 sequence reads: CASSFDGVRYEQYF. CDR3 coding DNA: TGTGCCAGCAGTTTTGACGGGGTACGCTACGAGCAGTACTTC.